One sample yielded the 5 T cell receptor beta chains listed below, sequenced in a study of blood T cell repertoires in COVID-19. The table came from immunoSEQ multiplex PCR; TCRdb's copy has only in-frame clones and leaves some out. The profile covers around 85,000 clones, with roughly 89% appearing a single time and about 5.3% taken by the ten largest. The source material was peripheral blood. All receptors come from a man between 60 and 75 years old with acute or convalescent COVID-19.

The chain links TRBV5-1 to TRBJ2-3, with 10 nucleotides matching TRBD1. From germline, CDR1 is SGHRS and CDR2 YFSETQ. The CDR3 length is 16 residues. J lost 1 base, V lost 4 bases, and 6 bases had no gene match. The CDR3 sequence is CASSTGTGDRTDTQYF. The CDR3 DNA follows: TGCGCCAGCAGCACCGGGACAGGGGACCGCACAGATACGCAGTATTTT.

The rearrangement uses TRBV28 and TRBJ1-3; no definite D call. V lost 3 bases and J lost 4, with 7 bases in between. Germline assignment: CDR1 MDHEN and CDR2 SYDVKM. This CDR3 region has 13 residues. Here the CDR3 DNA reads TGTGCCAGCAGTTTTGGGCAGGGAAACACCATATATTTT. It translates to CASSFGQGNTIYF.

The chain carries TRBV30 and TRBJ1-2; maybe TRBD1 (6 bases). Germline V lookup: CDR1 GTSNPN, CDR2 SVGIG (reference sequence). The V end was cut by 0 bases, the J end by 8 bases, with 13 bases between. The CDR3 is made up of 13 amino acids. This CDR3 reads CAWSVQGPGGYTF. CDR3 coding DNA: TGTGCCTGGAGTGTACAGGGTCCGGGCGGCTACACCTTC. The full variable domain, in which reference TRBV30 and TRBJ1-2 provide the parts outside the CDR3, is SQTIHQWPATLVQPVGSPLSLECTVEGTSNPNLYWYRQAAGRGLQLLFYSVGIGQISSEVPQNLSASRPQDRQFILSSKKLLLSDSGFYLCAWSVQGPGGYTFGSGTRLTVV.

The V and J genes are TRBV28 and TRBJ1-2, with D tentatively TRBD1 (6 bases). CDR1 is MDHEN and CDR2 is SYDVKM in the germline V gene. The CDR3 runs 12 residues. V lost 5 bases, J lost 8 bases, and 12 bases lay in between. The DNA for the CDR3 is TGTGCCAGCAGTACCCCAGGGGAAGGCTACACCTTC. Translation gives CASSTPGEGYTF.

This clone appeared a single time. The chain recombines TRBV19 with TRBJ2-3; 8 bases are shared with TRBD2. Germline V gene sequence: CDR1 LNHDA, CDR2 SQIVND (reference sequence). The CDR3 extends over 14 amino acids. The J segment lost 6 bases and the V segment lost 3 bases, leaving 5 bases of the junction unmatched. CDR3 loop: CASSIGTSKDTQYF. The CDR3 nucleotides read TGTGCCAGTAGTATCGGGACTAGTAAGGATACGCAGTATTTT.